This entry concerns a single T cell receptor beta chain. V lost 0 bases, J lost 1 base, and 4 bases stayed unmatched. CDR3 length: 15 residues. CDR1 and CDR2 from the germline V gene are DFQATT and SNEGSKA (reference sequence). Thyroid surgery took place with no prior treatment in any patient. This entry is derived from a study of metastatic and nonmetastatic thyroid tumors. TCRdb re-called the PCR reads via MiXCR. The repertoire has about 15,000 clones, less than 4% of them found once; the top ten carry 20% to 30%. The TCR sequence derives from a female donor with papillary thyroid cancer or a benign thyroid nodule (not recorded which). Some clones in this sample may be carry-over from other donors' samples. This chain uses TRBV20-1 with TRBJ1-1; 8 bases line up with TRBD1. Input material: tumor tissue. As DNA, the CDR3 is TGCAGTGCTAGAGACATGACAGGGGCGAACACTGAAGCTTTCTTT. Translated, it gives CSARDMTGANTEAFF.